This T cell receptor beta chain stems from a study of response to subunit inactivated influenza vaccine. Whole-study results and caveats: A suggestion made by the authors is that each seasonal influenza vaccination recruits few new T cells.

A single record per CDR3 protein comes from TCRdb applying MiXCR to the RT-PCR reads. The sample lists about 700,000 distinct CDR3 sequences; roughly 14% were seen once. This clonotype has just a few counts. Its antigen is not known. The TCR was taken from a man over 45 who received an inactivated influenza vaccine. The sample here was PBMCs from blood, taken approximately 15 days before vaccination.

CDR3 coding DNA: TGCGCCAGCAGCCCATCGGGACCGAAGGGGGCTGAAGCTTTCTTT. This encodes CASSPSGPKGAEAFF. This rearrangement joins TRBV5-1 to TRBJ1-1, with D possibly matching TRBD1 (6 bases). Trimming left V 4 bases short and J 6 bases short, with 19 bases between. Germline CDR1 is SGHRS and CDR2 is YFSETQ. There are 15 residues in the CDR3. Full variable domain (remainder filled in from reference TRBV5-1 and TRBJ1-1): KAGVTQTPRYLIKTRGQQVTLSCSPISGHRSVSWYQQTPGQGLQFLFEYFSETQRNKGNFPGRFSGRQFSNSRSEMNVSTLELGDSALYLCASSPSGPKGAEAFFGQGTRLTVV.